Listed here are 21 T cell receptor beta chains from one sample, sequenced in a study of CD8+CD57+ T cells in acquired aplastic anemia (dated by TCRdb to the late 2010s). TCRdb names Illumina HiSeq 2000 as the instrument used. Genomic DNA served as template for TCR beta VDJ combination and CDR3 sequence profiling. The public reads were run again by TCRdb, first through fastp at Q25 and then through MiXCR, and only productive beta chains were kept. Rows are combined by CDR3 protein, so each entry shows the most common genes and DNA. This sample gives hundreds of thousands of distinct CDR3 sequences in total; around 60% of them show up just once. The top ten constitute under 8.5% of the sample. The source material was sorted CD4+, CD8+, or CD8+CD57+ T cells (not recorded which) from PBMCs. The origin of the receptors is a human donor with severe aplastic anemia or a healthy control (not recorded which).

This clonotype was detected only once. CDR3 protein: CASSSGIRGRGYTF. CDR3 nucleotides: TGTGCCAGCAGCAGCGGGATCAGGGGAAGGGGCTACACCTTC. The rearrangement joins TRBV7-3 to TRBJ1-2, with D tentatively TRBD1 (6 bases). CDR1 and CDR2 (germline): SGHTA, FQGTGA. The CDR3 has 14 amino acids. Trimming left V 5 bases short and J 8 bases short, with 18 bases between.

The genes are TRBV5-1 and TRBJ2-7, with 9 bases matching TRBD1. There are 15 residues in the CDR3. Trimming at V came to 0 bases and at J to 3 bases, leaving 4 bases not matched to a gene. Germline V gene sequence: CDR1 SGHRS, CDR2 YFSETQ. The CDR3 sequence: CASSLALGQGYEQYF. The CDR3 DNA reads TGCGCCAGCAGCTTGGCCCTGGGACAGGGCTACGAGCAGTACTTC.

V usage is TRBV6-1 and J usage is TRBJ2-5; D is unclear. CDR3 size: 12 residues. Germline V gene sequence: CDR1 MNHNS, CDR2 SASEGT. The V gene lost 0 bases and the J gene lost 5 bases, with 4 bases spanning the gap. This CDR3 is CASSEARETQYF. DNA of the CDR3: TGTGCCAGCAGTGAAGCGCGGGAGACCCAGTACTTC.

In this sample, this clonotype turned up once. The chain links TRBV7-9 to TRBJ1-2, with D possibly being TRBD1 (5 bases). Deletions cut 1 base from V and 2 bases from J, with 8 bases between. Germline V CDR1 and CDR2: SEHNR, FQNEAQ (reference sequence). CDR3 length equals 14 residues. The CDR3: CASSLDWDNYGYTF. DNA of the CDR3: TGTGCCAGCAGCTTAGATTGGGACAACTATGGCTACACCTTC.

DNA for the CDR3: TGTGCCAGCATTGAGACCCTGAACACTGAAGCTTTCTTT. Protein: CASIETLNTEAFF. V is TRBV28 and J is TRBJ1-1; D not certain. Germline V CDR1 and CDR2: MDHEN, SYDVKM. The length of the CDR3 is 13 residues. Trimming left V 7 bases short and J 0 bases short, with 9 bases between.

This clonotype has a count of ten or more. The chain recombines TRBV25-1 with TRBJ2-3; D remains ambiguous. CDR3 length equals 14 residues. V lost 4 bases, J lost 0 bases, and 8 bases lay in between. Germline values: CDR1 MGHDK, CDR2 SYGVNS. This chain's CDR3 is CASSGGLSTDTQYF. The CDR3 DNA reads TGTGCCAGCAGTGGTGGCCTCAGCACAGATACGCAGTATTTT.

This clonotype was recorded at least ten times. The chain combines TRBV6-6 with TRBJ2-5; 7 bases map to TRBD1. The CDR3 spans 14 residues. Losses at the gene ends were 6 bases for V and 5 bases for J; bases not matched to a gene: 9. Germline CDR1 and CDR2: MNHNY and SVGAGI (reference sequence). Here the CDR3 DNA reads TGTGCCAGCAGAACTGGGACAGCCCATGAGACCCAGTACTTC. It is translated as CASRTGTAHETQYF.

The chain carries TRBV19 and TRBJ2-1; weak D call: TRBD2 (5 bases). CDR3 length: 17 residues. V shed 6 bases and J shed 0 bases, with 18 bases lying between them. Germline CDR1 LNHDA, CDR2 SQIVND (reference sequence). CDR3 nucleotide sequence: TGTGCCAGTAGCTATCTACCGGGTACTAGCTCCTACAATGAGCAGTTCTTC. Its protein is CASSYLPGTSSYNEQFF.

In its sample, this clonotype was seen a few times. The chain has TRBV20-1 and TRBJ2-3, with 10 bases aligning to TRBD2. This CDR3 contains 14 residues. Germline-derived CDR1 and CDR2 are DFQATT and SNEGSKA (reference sequence). The ends lost 2 bases at V and 2 bases at J; junction bases unmatched: 1. The CDR3 sequence is CSARLAGVTDTQYF. CDR3 bases: TGCAGTGCTAGACTAGCGGGAGTCACAGATACGCAGTATTTT.

This clonotype was counted many times. The rearrangement uses TRBV28 and TRBJ2-6, with no clear D. Germline V gene lookup returns CDR1 MDHEN and CDR2 SYDVKM. This CDR3 spans 15 amino acids. V shed 6 bases and J shed 0 bases, with 9 bases lying between them. CDR3 coding DNA: TGTGCCAGCAGCCCCGTAAGCTCTGGGGCCAACGTCCTGACTTTC. Residues: CASSPVSSGANVLTF.

This chain uses TRBV10-3 with TRBJ2-3; 13 positions match TRBD2. The CDR3 has 14 residues. Unmatched junction bases numbered 7, after V lost 10 bases and J lost 6 bases. Per the germline V gene, CDR1 is ENHRY and CDR2 is SYGVKD. The CDR3 nucleotides read TGTGCCAGCTCACTAGCGGGGGGGCTCGATACGCAGTATTTT. It codes for CASSLAGGLDTQYF.

On this clonotype itself: One end of the junction does not line up with germline, which may come from a read error. CDR3 bases: TGCGCCAGCAGCCAAGAGTGGGACAGGAACAATTCACCCCTCCACTTT. It specifies CASSQEWDRNNSPLHF. This chain links TRBV7-3 with TRBJ1-6; the match to TRBD1 covers 8 bases. Germline CDR1 reads SGHTA; CDR2 reads FQGTGA. The CDR3 spans 16 residues. The whole variable domain, filled in from reference TRBV7-3 and TRBJ1-6, reads GAGVSQTPSNKVTEKGKYVELRCDPISGHTALYWYRQSLGQGPEFLIYFQGTGAADDSGLPNDRFFAVRPEGSVSTLKIQRTERGDSAVYLCASSQEWDRNNSPLHFGNGTRLTVT.

On this clonotype: A read error may account for a junction end that differs from germline. The chain links TRBV30 to TRBJ1-1; D call uncertain. Germline V gives CDR1 GTSNPN, CDR2 SVGIG (reference sequence). The CDR3 has 11 amino acids. The CDR3 sequence is CAWGRTTEALF. DNA of the CDR3: TGTGCCTGGGGGAGGACTACTGAAGCTCTCTTT.

The V call is TRBV19, the J call TRBJ2-6; weak D call: TRBD1 (6 bases). CDR1 and CDR2 from the germline V gene are LNHDA and SQIVND (reference sequence). There are 17 residues in the CDR3. Trimming pared 1 base from V and 0 bases from J, leaving 10 bases between. In DNA, the CDR3 is TGTGCCAGTAGTATAGGGCAGGGGAGCTCTGGGGCCAACGTCCTGACTTTC. This encodes CASSIGQGSSGANVLTF.

The V gene is TRBV5-6, the J gene TRBJ1-3; 9 positions agree with TRBD1. V dropped 1 base and J dropped 0; count of bases not matched to a gene: 8. This CDR3 has 18 amino acids. CDR1 and CDR2 from the germline V gene are SGHDT and YYEEEE. CDR3: CASSLSTGTGISGNTIYF. The CDR3 DNA follows: TGTGCCAGCAGCTTGTCGACCGGGACAGGGATCTCTGGAAACACCATATATTTT.

This clonotype turned up a few times. The V and J genes are TRBV7-6 and TRBJ1-1, with D tentatively TRBD1 (6 bases). The germline V gene encodes CDR1 SGHVS and CDR2 FNYEAQ. This CDR3 has 15 amino acids. The germline V and J ends were trimmed by 5 bases and 2 bases, with 15 bases remaining between them. CDR3 amino acids: CASSRLGTLNTEAFF. CDR3 coding DNA: TGTGCCAGCAGCCGCTTAGGGACACTAAACACTGAAGCTTTCTTT.

The rearrangement joins TRBV5-6 to TRBJ1-6, with TRBD1 as a possible D gene (5 bases). The CDR3 covers 16 residues. Trimming removed 1 base at V and 8 bases at J, with 16 bases between. Per germline, CDR1 SGHDT and CDR2 YYEEEE. The CDR3 bases are TGTGCCAGCAGCTTGATAGGCAGGGTGGGCGATTCACCCCTCCACTTT. This gives the protein CASSLIGRVGDSPLHF.

The table lists this clonotype with a few counts. The rearrangement joins TRBV7-8 to TRBJ2-1; D is undetermined. The CDR3 sequence is 15 residues long. V gave up 0 bases and J gave up 6 bases, with 12 bases separating them. Germline CDR1 is SGHVS and CDR2 is FQNEAQ. The CDR3 protein is CASSLARRLGNEQFF. CDR3 coding DNA: TGTGCCAGCAGCTTAGCGAGGCGGCTTGGCAATGAGCAGTTCTTC.

This clonotype occurred many times. This chain connects TRBV20-1 to TRBJ2-7; possibly TRBD2 for D (6 bases). This CDR3 comprises 16 residues. Per germline, CDR1 DFQATT and CDR2 SNEGSKA (reference sequence). V was shortened by 4 bases and J by 7 bases, with 26 bases between the two germline ends. The CDR3 nucleotides are TGCAGTGCTATCGGTCTAGCGAGTACCCTATCGAGGGAGCAGTACTTC. Amino acid sequence: CSAIGLASTLSREQYF.

The V and J genes are TRBV7-2 and TRBJ1-6; unclear D gene. Germline lookup yields CDR1 SGHTA and CDR2 FQGNSA. This CDR3 has 13 residues. Trimming pared 3 bases from V and 11 bases from J, leaving 11 bases between. CDR3 amino acids: CASSFNAGAPLHF. The CDR3 DNA reads TGTGCCAGCAGCTTCAATGCAGGAGCACCCCTCCACTTT.

The chain has TRBV13 and TRBJ2-1, with 9 nucleotides matching TRBD2. V lost 5 bases and J lost 3; bases outside the gene matches: 5. Germline V gene data show CDR1 as PRHDT and CDR2 as FYEKMQ (reference sequence). This CDR3 has 15 amino acids. The CDR3 spells CASSKREAFYNEQFF. The CDR3 DNA reads TGTGCCAGCAGCAAGCGGGAGGCCTTCTACAATGAGCAGTTCTTC.